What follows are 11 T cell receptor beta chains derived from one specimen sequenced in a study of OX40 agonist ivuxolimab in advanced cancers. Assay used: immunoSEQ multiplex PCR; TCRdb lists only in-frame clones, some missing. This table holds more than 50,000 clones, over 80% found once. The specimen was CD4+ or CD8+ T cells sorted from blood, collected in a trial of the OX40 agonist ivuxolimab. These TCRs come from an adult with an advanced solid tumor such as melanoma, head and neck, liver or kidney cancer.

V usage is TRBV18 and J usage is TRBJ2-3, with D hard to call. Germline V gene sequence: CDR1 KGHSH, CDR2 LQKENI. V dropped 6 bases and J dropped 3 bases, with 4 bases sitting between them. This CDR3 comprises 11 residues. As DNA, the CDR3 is TGTGCCAGCTCCCGTACAGATACGCAGTATTTT. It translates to CASSRTDTQYF.

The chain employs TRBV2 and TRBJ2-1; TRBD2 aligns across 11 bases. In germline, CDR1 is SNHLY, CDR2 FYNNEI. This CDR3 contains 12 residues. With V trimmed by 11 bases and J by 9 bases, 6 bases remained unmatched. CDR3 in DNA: TGTGCCGTTGCTAGCGGGAGGACTGAGCAGTTCTTC. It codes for CAVASGRTEQFF. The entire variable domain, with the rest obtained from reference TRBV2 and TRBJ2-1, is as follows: EPEVTQTPSHQVTQMGQEVILRCVPISNHLYFYWYRQILGQKVEFLVSFYNNEISEKSEIFDDQFSVERPDGSNFTLKIRSTKLEDSAMYFCAVASGRTEQFFGPGTRLTVL.

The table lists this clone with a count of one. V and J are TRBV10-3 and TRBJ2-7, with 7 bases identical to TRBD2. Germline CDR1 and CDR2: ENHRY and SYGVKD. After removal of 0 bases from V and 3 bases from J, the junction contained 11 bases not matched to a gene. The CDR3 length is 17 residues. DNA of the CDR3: TGTGCCATCAGTGAGTCTAGGGTCGGGGAGGGAGACTACGAGCAGTACTTC. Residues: CAISESRVGEGDYEQYF.

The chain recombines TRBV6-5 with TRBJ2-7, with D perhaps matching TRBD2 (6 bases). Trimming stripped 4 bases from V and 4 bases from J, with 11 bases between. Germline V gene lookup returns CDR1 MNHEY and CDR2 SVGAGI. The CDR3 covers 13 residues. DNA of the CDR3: TGTGCCAGCAGTTGGGAGGAGGGGTACGAGCAGTACTTC. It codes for CASSWEEGYEQYF.

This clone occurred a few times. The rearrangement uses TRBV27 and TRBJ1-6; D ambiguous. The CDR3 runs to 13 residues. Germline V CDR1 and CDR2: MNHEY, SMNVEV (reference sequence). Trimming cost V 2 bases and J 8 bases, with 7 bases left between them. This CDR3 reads CASSLEFDSPLHF. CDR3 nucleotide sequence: TGTGCCAGCAGTTTAGAGTTTGATTCACCCCTCCACTTT.

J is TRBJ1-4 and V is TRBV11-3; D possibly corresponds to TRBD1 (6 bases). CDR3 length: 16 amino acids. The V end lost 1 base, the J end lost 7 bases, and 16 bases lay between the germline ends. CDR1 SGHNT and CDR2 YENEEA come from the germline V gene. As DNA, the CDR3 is TGTGCCAGCAGCTTAGTCGGCGGCGGGGGGCGTGAAAAACTGTTTTTT. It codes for CASSLVGGGGREKLFF.

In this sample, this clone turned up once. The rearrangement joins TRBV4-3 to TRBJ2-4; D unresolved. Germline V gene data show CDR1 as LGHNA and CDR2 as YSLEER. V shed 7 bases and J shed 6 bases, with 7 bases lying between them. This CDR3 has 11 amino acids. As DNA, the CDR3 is TGCGCCAGCAAAACGAGAAACATTCAGTACTTC. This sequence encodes CASKTRNIQYF.

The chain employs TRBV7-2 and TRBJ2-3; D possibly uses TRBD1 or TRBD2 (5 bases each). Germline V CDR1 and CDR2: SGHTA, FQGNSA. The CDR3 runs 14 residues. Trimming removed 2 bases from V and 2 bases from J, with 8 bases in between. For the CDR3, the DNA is TGTGCCAGCAGCTTAAGGGGACCCACAGATACGCAGTATTTT. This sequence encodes CASSLRGPTDTQYF.

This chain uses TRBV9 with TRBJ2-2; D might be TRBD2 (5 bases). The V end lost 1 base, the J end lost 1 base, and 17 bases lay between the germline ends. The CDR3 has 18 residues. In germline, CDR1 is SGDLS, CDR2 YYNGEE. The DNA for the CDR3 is TGTGCCAGCAGCGTACTACCCGACCCCGGGATGAACACCGGGGAGCTGTTTTTT. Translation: CASSVLPDPGMNTGELFF.

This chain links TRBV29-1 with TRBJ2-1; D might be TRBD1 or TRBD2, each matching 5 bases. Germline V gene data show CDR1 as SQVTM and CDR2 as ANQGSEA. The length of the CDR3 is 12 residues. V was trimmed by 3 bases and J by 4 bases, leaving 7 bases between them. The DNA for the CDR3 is TGCAGCGTTGAGGGGGAGTACAATGAGCAGTTCTTC. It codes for CSVEGEYNEQFF.

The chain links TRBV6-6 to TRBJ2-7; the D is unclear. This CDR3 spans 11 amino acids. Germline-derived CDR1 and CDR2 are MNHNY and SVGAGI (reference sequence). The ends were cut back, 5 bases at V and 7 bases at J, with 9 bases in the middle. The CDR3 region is CASSLGGEQYF. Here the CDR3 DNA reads TGTGCCAGCAGTCTTGGTGGGGAGCAGTACTTC.